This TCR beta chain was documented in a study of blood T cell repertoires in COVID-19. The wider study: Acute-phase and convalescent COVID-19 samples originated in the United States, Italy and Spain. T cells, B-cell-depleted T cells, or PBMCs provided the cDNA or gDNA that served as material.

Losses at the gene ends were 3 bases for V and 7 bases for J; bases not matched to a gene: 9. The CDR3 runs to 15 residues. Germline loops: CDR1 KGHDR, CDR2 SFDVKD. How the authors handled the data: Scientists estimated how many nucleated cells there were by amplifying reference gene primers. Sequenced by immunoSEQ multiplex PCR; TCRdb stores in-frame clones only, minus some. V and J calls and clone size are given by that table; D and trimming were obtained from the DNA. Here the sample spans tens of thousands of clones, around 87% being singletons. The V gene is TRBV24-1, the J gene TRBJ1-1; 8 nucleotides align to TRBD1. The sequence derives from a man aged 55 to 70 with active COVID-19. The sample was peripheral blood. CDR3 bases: TGTGCCACCAGTGATAGTCAGGGGGCGACCGATGAAGCTTTCTTT. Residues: CATSDSQGATDEAFF.